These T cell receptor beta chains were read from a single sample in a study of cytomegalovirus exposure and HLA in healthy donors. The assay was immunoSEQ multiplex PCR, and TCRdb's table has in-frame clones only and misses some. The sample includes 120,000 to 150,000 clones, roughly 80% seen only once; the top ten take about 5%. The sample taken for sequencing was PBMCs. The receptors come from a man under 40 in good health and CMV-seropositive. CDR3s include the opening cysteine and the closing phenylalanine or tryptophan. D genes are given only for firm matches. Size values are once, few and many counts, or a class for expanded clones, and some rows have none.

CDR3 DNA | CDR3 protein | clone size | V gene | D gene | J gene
TGTGCCAGTAGTATCCGCGGGGGGCAGTCGGAGACCCAGTACTTC | CASSIRGGQSETQYF | - | TRBV19 | TRBD2 | TRBJ2-5
TGTGCCAGCTCACAAGGGACAGGGCCGAATCAGCCCCAGCATTTT | CASSQGTGPNQPQHF | - | TRBV18 | TRBD1 | TRBJ1-5
TGTGCCAGCAGCCTAAGGACAGGATACACCGGGGAGCTGTTTTTT | CASSLRTGYTGELFF | - | TRBV7-8 | TRBD1 | TRBJ2-2
TGTGCCAGCAGTCGTGCAACTAATGAAAAACTGTTTTTT | CASSRATNEKLFF | - | TRBV5-5 | - | TRBJ1-4
TGCGCCAGCAGCTTGGCCCCGGGACAGGGACTTGGCTACACCTTC | CASSLAPGQGLGYTF | - | TRBV5-1 | TRBD1 | TRBJ1-2
TGTGCCAGCAAGTTTCAACAGGTTAGCAATCAGCCCCAGCATTTT | CASKFQQVSNQPQHF | - | TRBV2 | - | TRBJ1-5
TGTGCCAGCAGAGTCTCGGGACTAGCGGGAGTTGGTGAGCAGTTCTTC | CASRVSGLAGVGEQFF | - | TRBV2 | TRBD2 | TRBJ2-1
TGTGCCAGCAGCCCCGCTGGGGGCCCGGGCACAGATACGCAGTATTTT | CASSPAGGPGTDTQYF | - | TRBV7-2 | - | TRBJ2-3
TGCGCCAGCAGCCAAGGGACAGGGGCTTCCTACGAGCAGTACTTC | CASSQGTGASYEQYF | - | TRBV4-3 | TRBD1 | TRBJ2-7
TGCGCCAGCAGCTTGGGGGACAGGGGGTCTAATGGCTACACCTTC | CASSLGDRGSNGYTF | few | TRBV5-1 | TRBD1 | TRBJ1-2
TGTGCCAGCAGCTTGGCCGAAACGGAGAACTATGGCTACACCTTC | CASSLAETENYGYTF | - | TRBV5-8 | - | TRBJ1-2
TGTGCCACCAAAAAGCGGACAGGGAATGATTCACCCCTCCACTTT | CATKKRTGNDSPLHF | - | TRBV2 | TRBD1 | TRBJ1-6
TGTGCCACCAGCAGCAGAGGCCCCCAGACTAGCGGGAAGATCTACAATGAGCAGTTCTTC | CATSSRGPQTSGKIYNEQFF | - | TRBV15 | TRBD2 | TRBJ2-1
TGTGCCAGCAGTTACAACGGCAGGGGCAGCACTGAAGCTTTCTTT | CASSYNGRGSTEAFF | - | TRBV6-6 | - | TRBJ1-1
TGTGCCAGCAGCAGCCTACCGGCTAGGGGCTACACCTTC | CASSSLPARGYTF | few | TRBV7-2 | - | TRBJ1-2
TGTGCCAGCAGCCAAACCGGGACTAGCAGAGATACGCAGTATTTT | CASSQTGTSRDTQYF | - | TRBV28 | TRBD2 | TRBJ2-3
TGTGCCAGCAGTTTTTTGGGTGGAGGGTTCAGCAATCAGCCCCAGCATTTT | CASSFLGGGFSNQPQHF | - | TRBV27 | - | TRBJ1-5